This T cell receptor beta chain was observed in a study of beta chain features in type 1 diabetes. The CDR3 is 11 amino acids. The V gene's germline CDR1 is DFQATT and CDR2 SNEGSKA (reference sequence). V was trimmed by 5 bases and J by 3 bases, leaving 4 bases between them. General observations from the study: Whether HLA type influences TCRB rearrangement remained unresolved here.

In the case of this clone: The antigen remains unidentified.

TCRB transcripts that were expressed got sequenced, as all of the isolated RNA had been reverse transcribed. Profiling relied on immunoSEQ multiplex PCR, and the TCRdb table lists in-frame clones only, not all of them. The data show around 58,000 clones, with approximately 62% seen just once and about 2.2% held by the top ten. This clonotype was sampled from a woman in her late teens or twenties in good health. The chain uses TRBV20-1 and TRBJ2-2; D remains unclear. The sequenced sample was Tregs from blood. The CDR3 loop reads CSASYTGELFF. The CDR3 DNA is TGCAGTGCTTCTTACACCGGGGAGCTGTTTTTT.